A single sample is the source of the 32 T cell receptor beta chains below, sequenced in a study of T cells in Graves' hyperthyroidism and ophthalmopathy. RNA transcripts were the template for amplifying TCR beta CDR3 regions. In the first-round RT-PCR of the TCR CDR3, the HTBI primer set was used. MiXCR, applied by TCRdb to the multiplex PCR reads, yields one record per CDR3 protein. The sample shows about 400,000 distinct CDR3 sequences, 15% to 18% of them seen only once. Sequencing was performed on blood. Receptors were obtained from a woman aged 18 to 35 with Graves' hyperthyroidism.

The sample holds a few counts of this clonotype. The rearrangement links TRBV5-6 to TRBJ2-7; 7 nucleotides line up with TRBD2. CDR3 length: 14 amino acids. V lost 1 base and J lost 4; bases outside the gene matches: 5. The germline CDR1 and CDR2 sequences are SGHDT and YYEEEE. The CDR3 is CASSLRRGEYEQYF. CDR3 nucleotides: TGTGCCAGCAGCTTGCGACGGGGGGAATACGAGCAGTACTTC.

This clonotype was detected many times. This chain connects TRBV7-9 to TRBJ1-1; TRBD1 matches 9 bases. V was pared by 5 bases and J by 3 bases, with 4 bases of the junction left unmatched. Per germline, CDR1 SEHNR and CDR2 FQNEAQ (reference sequence). This CDR3 comprises 14 residues. CDR3 sequence reads: CASSGRDRDTEAFF. CDR3 sequence (DNA): TGTGCCAGCAGCGGCCGGGACAGGGACACTGAAGCTTTCTTT. Looking up the rest from reference TRBV7-9 and TRBJ1-1 gives the full variable domain: DTGVSQNPRHKITKRGQNVTFRCDPISEHNRLYWYRQTLGQGPEFLTYFQNEAQLEKSRLLSDRFSAERPKGSFSTLEIQRTEQGDSAMYLCASSGRDRDTEAFFGQGTRLTVV.

The chain couples TRBV12-3 or TRBV12-4 to TRBJ2-3; TRBD2 aligns across 16 bases. The junction had 11 bases not matched to a gene; V was cut back by 3 bases and J by 2 bases. The CDR3 is made up of 20 amino acids. CDR3: CASSFGTSGGAGGHTDTQYF. CDR3 nucleotides: TGTGCCAGCAGTTTCGGGACTAGCGGGGGGGCCGGGGGGCACACAGATACGCAGTATTTT.

The chain couples TRBV20-1 to TRBJ1-2; TRBD1 is a possible D gene (5 bases). This CDR3 is 13 amino acids long. The germline V gene has CDR1 DFQATT and CDR2 SNEGSKA (reference sequence). The CDR3: CSPTGGGNYGYTF. CDR3 nucleotides: TGCAGCCCCACCGGTGGGGGAAACTATGGCTACACCTTC.

This clonotype has ten or more counts. This chain connects TRBV11-2 to TRBJ1-1; perhaps TRBD1 as D (6 bases). Between the trimmed V and J ends, which lost 6 bases and 4 bases, there was a span of 15 bases. This CDR3 has 14 amino acids. Germline-derived CDR1 and CDR2 are SGHAT and FQNNGV. CDR3: CASRPRGSVTEAFF. The CDR3 DNA reads as TGTGCCAGCAGACCCAGGGGAAGTGTCACTGAAGCTTTCTTT.

Ten or more counts support this clonotype. V gene TRBV5-6 combines with J gene TRBJ2-5, with a weak D call TRBD1 (6 bases). This CDR3 is 15 amino acids long. The germline gives CDR1 SGHDT, CDR2 YYEEEE. V lost 4 bases, J lost 4 bases, and 17 bases lay in between. The CDR3: CASSQDRSRGETQYF. The CDR3 bases are TGTGCCAGCAGCCAAGACAGGTCCAGGGGAGAGACCCAGTACTTC.

This clonotype was counted ten times or more. The rearrangement links TRBV7-8 to TRBJ1-5, with TRBD1 identical over 9 bases. The CDR3 contains 16 residues. In germline, CDR1 is SGHVS, CDR2 FQNEAQ. With 5 bases clipped from V and 6 bases from J, the junction kept 11 bases outside the gene matches. The CDR3 here is CASSPPQGALGQPQHF. Written as DNA, the CDR3 is TGTGCCAGCAGCCCCCCACAGGGGGCGCTTGGTCAGCCCCAGCATTTT.

V usage is TRBV20-1 and J usage is TRBJ2-3; TRBD2 agrees at 13 bases. The germline gives CDR1 DFQATT, CDR2 SNEGSKA (reference sequence). The CDR3 has 17 amino acids. After removal of 3 bases from V and 2 bases from J, the junction contained 8 bases not matched to a gene. DNA for the CDR3: TGCAGTGCTAGCTTCGGACTAGCGGGAGTGTACACAGATACGCAGTATTTT. This codes for CSASFGLAGVYTDTQYF.

In its sample, this clonotype was seen many times. V and J are TRBV20-1 and TRBJ2-7; 9 nucleotides align to TRBD2. CDR3 size: 15 residues. With 3 bases clipped from V and 6 bases from J, the junction kept 12 bases outside the gene matches. Germline lookup yields CDR1 DFQATT and CDR2 SNEGSKA (reference sequence). CDR3 in DNA: TGCAGTGCTAGGCTTCTTGGCGGGAGGGCAGGCGAGCAGTACTTC. Protein sequence: CSARLLGGRAGEQYF.

The CDR3 bases are TGTGCCAGCAGCGCCGGACTAGCGGGGGGGGGTAGAAACATTCAGTACTTC. Translated: CASSAGLAGGGRNIQYF. The chain employs TRBV7-2 and TRBJ2-4, with 15 bases fitting TRBD2. V was clipped by 5 bases and J by 6 bases; unmatched bases: 8. Germline CDR1 and CDR2: SGHTA and FQGNSA. The CDR3 runs to 17 residues.

This clonotype occurred many times. The rearrangement joins TRBV2 to TRBJ2-5; D might be TRBD1 (6 bases). CDR3 length: 14 amino acids. The V end lost 6 bases, the J end lost 4 bases, and 15 bases lay between the germline ends. Per the germline V gene, CDR1 is SNHLY and CDR2 is FYNNEI. CDR3 coding DNA: TGTGCCAGCAGCGCCGGGACAACGGTAGAGACCCAGTACTTC. Translated: CASSAGTTVETQYF.

This clonotype was observed many times. J is TRBJ2-2 and V is TRBV9; TRBD2 agrees at 10 bases. Germline V gives CDR1 SGDLS, CDR2 YYNGEE. CDR3 size: 16 residues. V was clipped by 2 bases and J by 0 bases; unmatched bases: 1. The CDR3 DNA sequence: TGTGCCAGCAGCGTGAGCGGGGGGGCGAACACCGGGGAGCTGTTTTTT. Residues: CASSVSGGANTGELFF.

This clonotype was picked up many times. V gene TRBV27 combines with J gene TRBJ1-1; a possible D gene is TRBD1 (6 bases). The germline V gene encodes CDR1 MNHEY and CDR2 SMNVEV (reference sequence). The CDR3 has 16 residues. The V and J ends lost 2 bases and 1 base respectively, with 14 bases between them. In DNA, the CDR3 is TGTGCCAGCAGTTTACTTCCTACAGGGACGAACACTGAAGCTTTCTTT. This sequence encodes CASSLLPTGTNTEAFF.

This clonotype came up many times. The junction and the germline gene differ at one end; a read error may be behind it. The V and J genes are TRBV20-1 and TRBJ2-3; 7 nucleotides line up with TRBD2. The CDR3 is made up of 14 amino acids. From germline, CDR1 is DFQATT and CDR2 SNEGSKA (reference sequence). The CDR3 sequence: CGAGGSAPRNTQYF. For the CDR3, the DNA is TGCGGTGCCGGGGGGAGCGCGCCGCGGAATACGCAGTATTTT.

This clonotype has only a few counts. The chain joins TRBV20-1 to TRBJ1-4, with TRBD1 matching 7 bases. CDR3 size: 14 residues. The V segment lost 3 bases and the J segment 7 bases; nucleotides outside the gene matches: 8. CDR1 and CDR2 from the germline V gene are DFQATT and SNEGSKA (reference sequence). DNA of the CDR3: TGCAGTGCTAGTCAGGGGGGATTGGTTGAAAAACTGTTTTTT. Protein: CSASQGGLVEKLFF.

This clonotype was counted a few times. This chain connects TRBV18 to TRBJ1-2; D not certain. V was trimmed by 0 bases and J by 1 base, leaving 6 bases between them. This CDR3 comprises 14 residues. Looked up from germline, CDR1 is KGHSH and CDR2 is LQKENI. The CDR3 DNA reads as TGTGCCAGCTCACCACCGGGTAGTAACTATGGCTACACCTTC. It is translated as CASSPPGSNYGYTF.

This clonotype was counted ten times or more. V and J are TRBV12-3 or TRBV12-4 and TRBJ2-3; D gene ambiguous. V lost 5 bases to trimming and J lost 3 bases, with 12 bases between them. This CDR3 has 14 residues. The DNA for the CDR3 is TGTGCCAGCAGTCCGCAGGTACAGACAGATACGCAGTATTTT. Encoded protein: CASSPQVQTDTQYF.

This clonotype was found a few times. V is TRBV3-1 and J is TRBJ2-7, with D perhaps TRBD2 (5 bases). V lost 0 bases and J lost 7, with 10 bases in between. The CDR3 is 13 residues long. The V gene's germline CDR1 is LGHDT and CDR2 YNNKEL (reference sequence). DNA for the CDR3: TGTGCCAGCAGCCAAGACCCTACGGGGGAGCAGTACTTC. Translated: CASSQDPTGEQYF.

This clonotype was picked up many times. The CDR3 DNA reads TGTGCCAGCACCGCGGAAGACAGGGAGCAGTACTTC. Amino acids: CASTAEDREQYF. The genes are TRBV2 and TRBJ2-7; weak D call: TRBD1 (6 bases). The length of the CDR3 is 12 residues. V lost 7 bases and J 7 bases, leaving 14 bases between the germline ends. Germline V gives CDR1 SNHLY, CDR2 FYNNEI.

In this sample, this clonotype turned up many times. The chain links TRBV20-1 to TRBJ2-5; a possible D gene is TRBD2 (5 bases). The CDR3 contains 13 residues. Between the trimmed V and J ends, which lost 6 bases and 5 bases, there was a span of 16 bases. Germline CDR1 DFQATT, CDR2 SNEGSKA (reference sequence). Here the CDR3 DNA reads TGCAGTGCCACTTTGTTTGACTATGAGACCCAGTACTTC. This gives the protein CSATLFDYETQYF.

This clonotype was seen ten or more times. The chain links TRBV7-3 to TRBJ2-1; D possibly corresponds to TRBD1 (5 bases). CDR3 length: 15 residues. Per the germline V gene, CDR1 is SGHTA and CDR2 is FQGTGA. Trimming shortened V by 5 bases and J by 2 bases, and 13 bases separated the two germline ends. CDR3 bases: TGTGCCAGCAGCCCGGCCCCAGGGACCTACAATGAGCAGTTCTTC. Protein sequence: CASSPAPGTYNEQFF.

This rearrangement joins TRBV4-2 to TRBJ2-7; TRBD2 might be the D (6 bases). Trimming removed 1 base from V and 5 bases from J, with 18 bases in between. The CDR3 covers 16 residues. The germline V gene has CDR1 LGHNA and CDR2 YNFKEQ. CDR3 region: CASSQGRETNRDEQYF. The CDR3 nucleotides read TGTGCCAGCAGCCAAGGGCGGGAAACAAATCGGGACGAGCAGTACTTC.

There are a few counts of this clonotype. This chain uses TRBV7-9 with TRBJ2-5, with D possibly being TRBD1 (6 bases). Germline CDR1 is SEHNR and CDR2 is FQNEAQ (reference sequence). V was shortened by 4 bases and J by 3 bases, with 12 bases between the two germline ends. CDR3 size: 14 residues. The CDR3 spells CASSSPTGEETQYF. In nucleotides, the CDR3 is TGTGCCAGCAGCTCCCCGACAGGCGAAGAGACCCAGTACTTC. Variable domain in full (rest from reference TRBV7-9 and TRBJ2-5): DTGVSQNPRHKITKRGQNVTFRCDPISEHNRLYWYRQTLGQGPEFLTYFQNEAQLEKSRLLSDRFSAERPKGSFSTLEIQRTEQGDSAMYLCASSSPTGEETQYFGPGTRLLVL.

This chain connects TRBV2 to TRBJ1-6; D gene uncertain. Germline CDR1 is SNHLY and CDR2 is FYNNEI. The CDR3 is 13 amino acids. V was trimmed by 3 bases and J by 9 bases, leaving 9 bases between them. The CDR3 region is CASSESWGSPLHF. The CDR3 bases are TGTGCCAGCAGTGAGTCCTGGGGTTCACCCCTCCACTTT.

In this sample, this clonotype turned up a few times. This chain connects TRBV13 to TRBJ1-2; D possibly corresponds to TRBD1 (5 bases). V was pared by 0 bases and J by 6 bases, with 11 bases between. CDR1 PRHDT and CDR2 FYEKMQ come from the germline V gene (reference sequence). This CDR3 has 14 amino acids. In DNA form, the CDR3 reads TGTGCCAGCAGCTTAGGGGGGGGTAGTGATGGCTACACCTTC. It encodes CASSLGGGSDGYTF. Based on the CDR3 plus reference TRBV13 and TRBJ1-2, the full variable domain is AAGVIQSPRHLIKEKRETATLKCYPIPRHDTVYWYQQGPGQDPQFLISFYEKMQSDKGSIPDRFSAQQFSDYHSELNMSSLELGDSALYFCASSLGGGSDGYTFGSGTRLTVV.

The chain couples TRBV12-3 or TRBV12-4 to TRBJ1-1; 8 positions agree with TRBD1. After removal of 6 bases from V and 4 bases from J, the junction contained 7 bases not matched to a gene. CDR3 length: 14 amino acids. CDR3 in DNA: TGTGCCAGCAGAAGGACAGGGAGGGCCACTGAAGCTTTCTTT. Translation gives CASRRTGRATEAFF.

The chain is built from TRBV7-9 and TRBJ1-2; D remains ambiguous. The V and J ends lost 8 bases and 1 base respectively, with 11 bases between them. The CDR3 extends over 13 amino acids. CDR1 is SEHNR and CDR2 is FQNEAQ in the germline V gene (reference sequence). The CDR3 DNA reads as TGTGCCAGCGGCCCGGGGTTTAACTATGGCTACACCTTC. This gives the protein CASGPGFNYGYTF.

The gene calls are TRBV6-2 or TRBV6-3 and TRBJ2-3, with a possible D match to TRBD2 (6 bases). Germline loops: CDR1 MNHEY, CDR2 SVGEGT. The CDR3 runs 19 residues. Trimming stripped 5 bases from V and 9 bases from J, with 33 bases between. The CDR3 is CASSTAGPAEPSGLPTQYF. In nucleotides, the CDR3 is TGTGCCAGCAGTACGGCGGGGCCAGCCGAACCTTCTGGCCTCCCCACGCAGTATTTT.

Only a few counts were recorded for this clonotype. V gene TRBV7-9 combines with J gene TRBJ2-3, with D perhaps TRBD1 (5 bases). V was shortened by 6 bases and J by 3 bases, with 19 bases between the two germline ends. Germline V lookup: CDR1 SEHNR, CDR2 FQNEAQ (reference sequence). This CDR3 region has 16 residues. The CDR3 is CASRPPSKGLTDTQYF. The CDR3 coding sequence is TGTGCCAGCAGACCGCCCTCGAAGGGGTTAACAGATACGCAGTATTTT.

This clonotype was found a few times. This chain connects TRBV20-1 to TRBJ2-3; TRBD1 agrees at 7 bases. The V gene's germline CDR1 is DFQATT and CDR2 SNEGSKA (reference sequence). The ends lost 6 bases at V and 5 bases at J; junction bases unmatched: 11. This CDR3 is 14 amino acids long. CDR3 sequence (DNA): TGCAGTGCCATGGACAGGAAGAAAGGAGATACGCAGTATTTT. It translates to CSAMDRKKGDTQYF.

The sample holds a few counts of this clonotype. CDR3 coding DNA: TGTGCCAGCAGCTTACCTCCACAGGGAGCTAATGAAAAACTGTTTTTT. Its protein product is CASSLPPQGANEKLFF. This rearrangement joins TRBV7-8 to TRBJ1-4; D is perhaps TRBD1 (6 bases). This CDR3 contains 16 residues. Deletions cut 2 bases from V and 3 bases from J, with 13 bases between. Germline lookup yields CDR1 SGHVS and CDR2 FQNEAQ.

This chain links TRBV27 with TRBJ2-1; 9 positions agree with TRBD2. The J segment lost 6 bases and the V segment lost 4 bases, leaving 7 bases of the junction unmatched. Germline lookup yields CDR1 MNHEY and CDR2 SMNVEV (reference sequence). CDR3 length equals 15 residues. The CDR3: CASSYAGGTVNEQFF. Here the CDR3 DNA reads TGTGCCAGCAGTTACGCGGGAGGGACTGTCAATGAGCAGTTCTTC.